This section outlines one TCR beta chain sequence together with its context. Its antigen is undetermined. The data were obtained in a study of T cell responses to AZD1222 COVID-19 vaccine. Study at large: Some second doses came at about 4 weeks and others at about 12 weeks; these were pooled. Findings of the study overall: Spike as a whole was targeted by vaccine-associated CD4 TCRs, dominant at 160-218 and 743-854. Spike-specific TCR repertoires showed rising breadth and depth after two AZD1222 doses.

TCRdb keeps only in-frame clones here, not all; method: immunoSEQ multiplex PCR. The table includes 95,000 to 150,000 clones, around 90% detected once. Germline CDR1 reads MNHEY; CDR2 reads SVGEGT. J was trimmed by 7 bases and V by 0 bases; bases with no gene match: 5. This CDR3 has 15 residues. J is TRBJ2-5 and V is TRBV6-2 or TRBV6-3; 10 bases are shared with TRBD2. This clonotype was sampled from an adult in good health. The sample here was peripheral blood, taken on day 0 of AZD1222 vaccination. The CDR3 loop reads CASSYSASGGGTQYF. The CDR3 nucleotides are TGTGCCAGCAGTTACTCGGCTAGCGGGGGAGGGACCCAGTACTTC.